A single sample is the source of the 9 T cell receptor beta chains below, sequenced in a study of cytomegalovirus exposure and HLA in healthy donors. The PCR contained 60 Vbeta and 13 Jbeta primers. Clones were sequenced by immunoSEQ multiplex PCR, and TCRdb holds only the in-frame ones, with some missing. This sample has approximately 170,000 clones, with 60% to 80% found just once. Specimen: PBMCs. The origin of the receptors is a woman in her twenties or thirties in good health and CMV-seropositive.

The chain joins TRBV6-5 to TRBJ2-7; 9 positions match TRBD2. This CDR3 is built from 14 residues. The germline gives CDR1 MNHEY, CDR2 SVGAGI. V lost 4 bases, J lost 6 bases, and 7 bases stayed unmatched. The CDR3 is CASSWNSGSGEQYF. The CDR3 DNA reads TGTGCCAGCAGTTGGAATAGCGGGAGTGGCGAGCAGTACTTC.

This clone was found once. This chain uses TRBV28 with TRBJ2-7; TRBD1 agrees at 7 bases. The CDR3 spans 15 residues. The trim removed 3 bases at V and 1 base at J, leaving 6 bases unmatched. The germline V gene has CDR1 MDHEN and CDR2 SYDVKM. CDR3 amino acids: CASSFLDRESYEQYF. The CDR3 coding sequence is TGTGCCAGCAGTTTCCTTGACAGGGAATCCTACGAGCAGTACTTC.

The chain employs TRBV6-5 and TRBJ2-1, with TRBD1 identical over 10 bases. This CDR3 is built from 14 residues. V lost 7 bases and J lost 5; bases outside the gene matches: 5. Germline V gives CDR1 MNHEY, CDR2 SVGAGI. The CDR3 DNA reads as TGTGCCAGCACCCGACAGGGGGCCCACAATGAGCAGTTCTTC. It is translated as CASTRQGAHNEQFF.

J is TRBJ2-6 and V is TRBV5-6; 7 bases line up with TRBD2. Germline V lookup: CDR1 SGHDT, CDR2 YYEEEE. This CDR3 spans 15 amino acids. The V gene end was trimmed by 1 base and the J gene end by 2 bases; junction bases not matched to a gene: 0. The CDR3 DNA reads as TGTGCCAGCAGCTTGAGCGGGGCTGGGGCCAACGTCCTGACTTTC. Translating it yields CASSLSGAGANVLTF.

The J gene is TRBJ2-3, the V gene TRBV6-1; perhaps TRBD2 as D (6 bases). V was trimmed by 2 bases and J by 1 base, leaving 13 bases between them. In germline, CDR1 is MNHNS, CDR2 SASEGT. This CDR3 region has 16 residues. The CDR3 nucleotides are TGTGCCAGCAGTGAATTAGGTAGCGGCGGCACAGATACGCAGTATTTT. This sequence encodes CASSELGSGGTDTQYF.

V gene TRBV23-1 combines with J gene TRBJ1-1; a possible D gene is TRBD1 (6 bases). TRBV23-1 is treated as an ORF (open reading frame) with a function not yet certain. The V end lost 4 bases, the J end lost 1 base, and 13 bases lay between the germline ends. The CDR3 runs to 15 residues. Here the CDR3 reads CASSRPDRKNTEAFF. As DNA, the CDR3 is TGCGCCAGCAGTCGACCCGACAGGAAGAACACTGAAGCTTTCTTT.

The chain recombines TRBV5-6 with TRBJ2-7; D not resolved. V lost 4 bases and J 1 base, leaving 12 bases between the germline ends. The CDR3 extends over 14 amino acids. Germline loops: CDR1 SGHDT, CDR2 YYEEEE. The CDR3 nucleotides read TGTGCCAGCAGCCCAACCCGGTCTTCCTACGAGCAGTACTTC. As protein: CASSPTRSSYEQYF.

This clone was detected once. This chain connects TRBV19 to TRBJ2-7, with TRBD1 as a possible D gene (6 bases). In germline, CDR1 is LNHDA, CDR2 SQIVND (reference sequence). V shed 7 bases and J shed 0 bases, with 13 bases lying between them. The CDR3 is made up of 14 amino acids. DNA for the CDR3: TGTGCCAGTAACCCGGGACATAGCTCCTACGAGCAGTACTTC. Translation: CASNPGHSSYEQYF.

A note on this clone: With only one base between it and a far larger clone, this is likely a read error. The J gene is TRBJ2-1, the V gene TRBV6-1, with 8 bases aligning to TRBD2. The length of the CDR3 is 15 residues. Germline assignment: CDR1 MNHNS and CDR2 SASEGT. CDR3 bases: TGTGCCAGCAATGAAGGTAGCGGGGATGGGTTGGAGCAGTTCTTC. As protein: CASNEGSGDGLEQFF.